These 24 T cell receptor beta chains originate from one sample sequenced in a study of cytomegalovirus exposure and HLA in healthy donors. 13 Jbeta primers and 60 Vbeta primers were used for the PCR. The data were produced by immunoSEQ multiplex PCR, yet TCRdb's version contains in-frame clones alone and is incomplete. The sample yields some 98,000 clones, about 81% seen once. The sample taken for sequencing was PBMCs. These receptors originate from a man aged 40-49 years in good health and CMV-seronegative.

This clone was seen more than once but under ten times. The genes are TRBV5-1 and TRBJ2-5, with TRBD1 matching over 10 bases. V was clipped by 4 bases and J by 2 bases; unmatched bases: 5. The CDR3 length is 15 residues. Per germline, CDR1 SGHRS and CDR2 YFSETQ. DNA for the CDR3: TGCGCCAGCAGCCTTGGGACAGGGGATCAAGAGACCCAGTACTTC. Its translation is CASSLGTGDQETQYF.

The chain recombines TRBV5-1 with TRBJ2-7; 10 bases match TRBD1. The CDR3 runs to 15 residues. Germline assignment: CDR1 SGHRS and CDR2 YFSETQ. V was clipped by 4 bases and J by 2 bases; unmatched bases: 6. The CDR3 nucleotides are TGCGCCAGCAGCCAGGGACAGGGGTTGACCTACGAGCAGTACTTC. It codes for CASSQGQGLTYEQYF.

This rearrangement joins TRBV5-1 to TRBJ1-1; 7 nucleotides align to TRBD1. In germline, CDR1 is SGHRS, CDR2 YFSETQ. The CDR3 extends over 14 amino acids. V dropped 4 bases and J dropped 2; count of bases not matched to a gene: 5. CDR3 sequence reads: CASSLTGDNTEAFF. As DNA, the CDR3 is TGCGCCAGCAGCCTAACAGGGGACAACACTGAAGCTTTCTTT.

DNA for the CDR3: TGTGCCAGCAGCCGCGGGGGGGCCGGCGGCAATGAGCAGTTCTTC. Protein sequence: CASSRGGAGGNEQFF. This chain links TRBV5-4 with TRBJ2-1; 9 nucleotides agree with TRBD2. The CDR3 has 15 residues. Looked up from germline, CDR1 is SGHNT and CDR2 is YYREEE (reference sequence). Unmatched junction bases numbered 8, after V lost 4 bases and J lost 6 bases.

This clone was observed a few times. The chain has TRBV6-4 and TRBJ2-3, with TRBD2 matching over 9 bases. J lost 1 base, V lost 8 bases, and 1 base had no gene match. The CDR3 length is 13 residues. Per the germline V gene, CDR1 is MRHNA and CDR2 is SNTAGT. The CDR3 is CASRLAGTDTQYF. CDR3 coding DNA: TGTGCCAGCCGACTAGCGGGCACAGATACGCAGTATTTT.

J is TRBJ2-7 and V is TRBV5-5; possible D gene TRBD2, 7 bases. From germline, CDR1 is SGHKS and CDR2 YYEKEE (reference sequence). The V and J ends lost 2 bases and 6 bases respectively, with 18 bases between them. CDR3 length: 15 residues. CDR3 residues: CASSLWGGHLPEQYF. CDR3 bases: TGTGCCAGCAGCTTATGGGGGGGACATCTTCCCGAGCAGTACTTC.

CDR3 sequence: CAISPGNQPQHF. The CDR3 DNA follows: TGTGCCATCAGTCCTGGCAATCAGCCCCAGCATTTT. The chain carries TRBV10-3 and TRBJ1-5; D unresolved. The CDR3 is made up of 12 amino acids. The germline CDR1 and CDR2 sequences are ENHRY and SYGVKD. V lost 5 bases, J lost 2 bases, and 4 bases lay in between.

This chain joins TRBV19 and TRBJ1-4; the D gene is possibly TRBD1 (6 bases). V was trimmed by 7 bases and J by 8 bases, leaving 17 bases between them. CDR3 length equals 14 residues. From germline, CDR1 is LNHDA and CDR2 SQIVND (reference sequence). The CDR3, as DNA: TGTGCCAGTATGACAGGAGGATTAGAAGAAAAACTGTTTTTT. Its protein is CASMTGGLEEKLFF.

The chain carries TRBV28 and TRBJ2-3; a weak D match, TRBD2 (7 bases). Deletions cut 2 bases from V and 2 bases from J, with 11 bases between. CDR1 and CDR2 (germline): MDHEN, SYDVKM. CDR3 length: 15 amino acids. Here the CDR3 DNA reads TGTGCCAGCAGTTTACGGGGGGCTAACACAGATACGCAGTATTTT. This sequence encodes CASSLRGANTDTQYF.

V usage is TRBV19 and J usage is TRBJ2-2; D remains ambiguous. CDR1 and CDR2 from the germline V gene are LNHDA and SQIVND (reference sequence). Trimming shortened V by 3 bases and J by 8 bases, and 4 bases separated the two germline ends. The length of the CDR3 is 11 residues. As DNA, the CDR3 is TGTGCCAGTAGTATCTTGGGGGAGCTGTTTTTT. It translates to CASSILGELFF.

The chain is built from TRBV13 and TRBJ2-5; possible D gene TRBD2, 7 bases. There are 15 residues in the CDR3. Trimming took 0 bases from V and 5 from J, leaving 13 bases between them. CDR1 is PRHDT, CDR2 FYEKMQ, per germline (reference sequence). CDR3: CASSLGGARGETQYF. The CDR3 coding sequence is TGTGCCAGCAGCTTAGGGGGGGCGCGGGGGGAGACCCAGTACTTC.

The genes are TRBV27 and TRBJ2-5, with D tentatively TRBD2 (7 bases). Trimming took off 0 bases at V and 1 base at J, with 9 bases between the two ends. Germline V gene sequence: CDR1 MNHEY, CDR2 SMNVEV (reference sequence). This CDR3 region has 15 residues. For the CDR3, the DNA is TGTGCCAGCAGTTTATCTCGGGGGGCCCAAGAGACCCAGTACTTC. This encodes CASSLSRGAQETQYF.

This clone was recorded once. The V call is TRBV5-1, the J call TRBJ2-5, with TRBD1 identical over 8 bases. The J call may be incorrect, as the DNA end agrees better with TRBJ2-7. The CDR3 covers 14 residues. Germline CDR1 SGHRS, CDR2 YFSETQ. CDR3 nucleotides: TGCGCCAGCAGCTTGGAGACAGGGGAATACGAGCAGTACTTC. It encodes CASSLETGEYEQYF.

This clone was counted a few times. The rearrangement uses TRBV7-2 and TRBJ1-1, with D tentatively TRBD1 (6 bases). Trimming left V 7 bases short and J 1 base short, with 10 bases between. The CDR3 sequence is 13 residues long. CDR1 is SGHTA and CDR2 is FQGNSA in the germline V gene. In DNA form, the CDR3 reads TGTGCCAGCATCGGACAGTCGAACACTGAAGCTTTCTTT. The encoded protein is CASIGQSNTEAFF.

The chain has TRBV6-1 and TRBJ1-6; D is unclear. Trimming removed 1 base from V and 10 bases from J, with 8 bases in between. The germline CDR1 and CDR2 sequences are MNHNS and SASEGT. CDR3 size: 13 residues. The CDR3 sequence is CASSEGAKSPLHF. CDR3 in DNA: TGTGCCAGCAGTGAAGGGGCGAAGTCACCCCTCCACTTT.

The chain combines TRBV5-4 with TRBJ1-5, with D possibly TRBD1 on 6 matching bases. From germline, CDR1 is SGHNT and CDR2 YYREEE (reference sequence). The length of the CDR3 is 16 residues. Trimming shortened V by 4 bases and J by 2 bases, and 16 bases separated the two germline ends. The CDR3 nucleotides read TGTGCCAGCAGCATCATTCCAGGGGTAGGCAATCAGCCCCAGCATTTT. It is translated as CASSIIPGVGNQPQHF. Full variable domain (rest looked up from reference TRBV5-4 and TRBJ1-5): ETGVTQSPTHLIKTRGQQVTLRCSSQSGHNTVSWYQQALGQGPQFIFQYYREEENGRGNFPPRFSGLQFPNYSSELNVNALELDDSALYLCASSIIPGVGNQPQHFGDGTRLSIL.

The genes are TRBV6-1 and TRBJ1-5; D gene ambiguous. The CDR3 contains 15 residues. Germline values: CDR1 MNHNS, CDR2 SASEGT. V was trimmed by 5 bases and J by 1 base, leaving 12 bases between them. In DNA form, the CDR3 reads TGTGCCAGCAGTTTTGATAGGCGGAGCAATCAGCCCCAGCATTTT. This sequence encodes CASSFDRRSNQPQHF.

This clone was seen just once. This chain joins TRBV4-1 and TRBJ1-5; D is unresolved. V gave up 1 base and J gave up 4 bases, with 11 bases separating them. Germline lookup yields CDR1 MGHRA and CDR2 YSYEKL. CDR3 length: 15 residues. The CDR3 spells CASSQVRQLNQPQHF. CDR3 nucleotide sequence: TGCGCCAGCAGCCAAGTAAGGCAACTAAATCAGCCCCAGCATTTT.

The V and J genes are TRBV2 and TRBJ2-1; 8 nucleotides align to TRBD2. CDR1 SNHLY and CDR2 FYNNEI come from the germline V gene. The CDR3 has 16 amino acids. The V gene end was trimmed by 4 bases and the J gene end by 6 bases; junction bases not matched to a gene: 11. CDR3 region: CASSASYGGGSNEQFF. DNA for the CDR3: TGTGCCAGCAGTGCGAGTTATGGCGGGGGGTCCAATGAGCAGTTCTTC. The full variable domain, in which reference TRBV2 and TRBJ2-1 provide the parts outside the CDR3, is EPEVTQTPSHQVTQMGQEVILRCVPISNHLYFYWYRQILGQKVEFLVSFYNNEISEKSEIFDDQFSVERPDGSNFTLKIRSTKLEDSAMYFCASSASYGGGSNEQFFGPGTRLTVL.

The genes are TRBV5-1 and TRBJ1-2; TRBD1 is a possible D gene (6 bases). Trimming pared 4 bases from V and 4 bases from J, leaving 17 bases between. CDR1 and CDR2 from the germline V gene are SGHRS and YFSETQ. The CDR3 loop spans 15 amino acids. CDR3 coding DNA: TGCGCCAGCAGCCGAAACAGGGATGGCGGCTATGGCTACACCTTC. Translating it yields CASSRNRDGGYGYTF.

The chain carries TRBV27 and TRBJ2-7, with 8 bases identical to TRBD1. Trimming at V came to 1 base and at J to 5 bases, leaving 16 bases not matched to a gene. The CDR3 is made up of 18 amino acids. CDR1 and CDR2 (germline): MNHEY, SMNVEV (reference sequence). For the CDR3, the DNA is TGTGCCAGCAGTTTATTAGTCGGATCGGGACAGGAAAGAGACGAGCAGTACTTC. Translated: CASSLLVGSGQERDEQYF.

The CDR3 region is CASSLAARGAGEQFF. CDR3 sequence (DNA): TGTGCCAGCAGCTTAGCAGCTCGGGGGGCGGGTGAGCAGTTCTTC. The J gene is TRBJ2-1, the V gene TRBV7-8; TRBD2 might be the D (7 bases). Trimming stripped 0 bases from V and 9 bases from J, with 15 bases between. This CDR3 spans 15 amino acids. Germline V CDR1 and CDR2: SGHVS, FQNEAQ.

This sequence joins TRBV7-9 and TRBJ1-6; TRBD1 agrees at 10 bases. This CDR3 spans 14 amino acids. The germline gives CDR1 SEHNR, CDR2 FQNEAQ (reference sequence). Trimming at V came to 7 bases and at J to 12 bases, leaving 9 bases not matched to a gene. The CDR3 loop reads CASTPGQGIIPLHF. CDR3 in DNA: TGTGCCAGCACCCCGGGACAGGGGATAATACCCCTCCACTTT. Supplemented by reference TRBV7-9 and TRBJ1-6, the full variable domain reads DTGVSQNPRHKITKRGQNVTFRCDPISEHNRLYWYRQTLGQGPEFLTYFQNEAQLEKSRLLSDRFSAERPKGSFSTLEIQRTEQGDSAMYLCASTPGQGIIPLHFGNGTRLTVT.

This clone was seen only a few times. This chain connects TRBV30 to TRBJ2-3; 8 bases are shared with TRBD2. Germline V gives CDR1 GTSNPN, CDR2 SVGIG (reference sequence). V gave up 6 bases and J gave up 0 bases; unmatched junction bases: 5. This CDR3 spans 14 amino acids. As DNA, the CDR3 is TGTGCCTGCACGGGGGGGGCAAGCACAGATACGCAGTATTTT. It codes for CACTGGASTDTQYF.